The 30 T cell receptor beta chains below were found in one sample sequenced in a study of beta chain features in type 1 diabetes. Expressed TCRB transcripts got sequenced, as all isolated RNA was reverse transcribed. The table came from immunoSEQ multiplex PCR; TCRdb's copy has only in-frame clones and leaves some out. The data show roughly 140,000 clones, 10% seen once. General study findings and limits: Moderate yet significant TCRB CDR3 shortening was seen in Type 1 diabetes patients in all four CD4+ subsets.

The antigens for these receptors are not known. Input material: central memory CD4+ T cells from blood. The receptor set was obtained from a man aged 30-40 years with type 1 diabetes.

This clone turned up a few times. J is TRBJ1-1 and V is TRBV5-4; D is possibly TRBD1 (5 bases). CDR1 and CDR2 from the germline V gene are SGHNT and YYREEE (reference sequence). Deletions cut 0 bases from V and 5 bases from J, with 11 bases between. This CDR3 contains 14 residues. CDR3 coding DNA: TGTGCCAGCAGCTTGGCGGGGGGAAGGACTGAAGCTTTCTTT. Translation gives CASSLAGGRTEAFF.

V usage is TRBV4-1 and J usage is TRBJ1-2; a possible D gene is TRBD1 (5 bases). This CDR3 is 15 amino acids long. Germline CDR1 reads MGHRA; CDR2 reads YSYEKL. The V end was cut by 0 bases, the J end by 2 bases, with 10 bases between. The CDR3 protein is CASSQETEPNYGYTF. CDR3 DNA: TGCGCCAGCAGCCAAGAGACAGAGCCCAACTATGGCTACACCTTC.

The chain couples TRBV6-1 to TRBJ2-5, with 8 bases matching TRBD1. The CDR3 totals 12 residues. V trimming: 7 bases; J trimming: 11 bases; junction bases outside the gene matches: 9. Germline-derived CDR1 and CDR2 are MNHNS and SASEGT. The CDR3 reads CASIEDREAQYF. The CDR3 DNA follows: TGTGCCAGCATAGAGGACAGGGAGGCTCAGTACTTC.

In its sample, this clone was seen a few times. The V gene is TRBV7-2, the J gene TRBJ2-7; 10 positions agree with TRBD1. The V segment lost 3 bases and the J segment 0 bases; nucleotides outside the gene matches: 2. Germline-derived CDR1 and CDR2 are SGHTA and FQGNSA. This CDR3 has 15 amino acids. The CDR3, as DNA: TGTGCCAGCAGCTTCGGACAGGGGGGCTCCTACGAGCAGTACTTC. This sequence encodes CASSFGQGGSYEQYF.

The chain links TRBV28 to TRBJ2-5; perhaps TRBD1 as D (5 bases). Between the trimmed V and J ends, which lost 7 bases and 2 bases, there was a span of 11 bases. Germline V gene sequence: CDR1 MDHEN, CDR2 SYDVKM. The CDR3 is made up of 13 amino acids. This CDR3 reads CASTRVGQETQYF. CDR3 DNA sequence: TGTGCCAGCACCAGGGTGGGGCAAGAGACCCAGTACTTC.

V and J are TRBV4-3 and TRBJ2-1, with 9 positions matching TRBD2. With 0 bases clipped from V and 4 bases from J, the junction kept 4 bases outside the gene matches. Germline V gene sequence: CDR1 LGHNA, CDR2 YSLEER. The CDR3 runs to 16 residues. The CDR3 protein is CASSQDSSGGYNEQFF. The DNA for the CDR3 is TGCGCCAGCAGCCAAGATAGTAGCGGGGGTTACAATGAGCAGTTCTTC.

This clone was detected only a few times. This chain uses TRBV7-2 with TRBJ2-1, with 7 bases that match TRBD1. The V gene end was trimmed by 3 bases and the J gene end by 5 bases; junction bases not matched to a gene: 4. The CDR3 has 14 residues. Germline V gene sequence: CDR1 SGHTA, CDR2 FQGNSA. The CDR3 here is CASSFRTGNNEQFF. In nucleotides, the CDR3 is TGTGCCAGCAGCTTTAGGACAGGAAACAATGAGCAGTTCTTC. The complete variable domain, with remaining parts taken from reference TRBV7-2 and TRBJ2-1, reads GAGVSQSPSNKVTEKGKDVELRCDPISGHTALYWYRQSLGQGLEFLIYFQGNSAPDKSGLPSDRFSAERTGGSVSTLTIQRTQQEDSAVYLCASSFRTGNNEQFFGPGTRLTVL.

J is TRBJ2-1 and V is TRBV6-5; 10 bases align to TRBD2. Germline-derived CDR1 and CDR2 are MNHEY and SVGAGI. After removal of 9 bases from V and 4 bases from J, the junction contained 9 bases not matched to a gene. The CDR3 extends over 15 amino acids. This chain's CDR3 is CASVSGTSVYNEQFF. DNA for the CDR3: TGTGCCAGTGTTTCCGGGACTAGCGTTTACAATGAGCAGTTCTTC.

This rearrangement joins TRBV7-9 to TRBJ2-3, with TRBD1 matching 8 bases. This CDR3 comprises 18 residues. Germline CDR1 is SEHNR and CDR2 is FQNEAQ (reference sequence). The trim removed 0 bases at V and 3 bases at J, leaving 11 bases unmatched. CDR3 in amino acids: CASSLAITRTGTTDTQYF. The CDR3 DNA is TGTGCCAGCAGCTTAGCTATCACCAGGACAGGGACTACAGATACGCAGTATTTT.

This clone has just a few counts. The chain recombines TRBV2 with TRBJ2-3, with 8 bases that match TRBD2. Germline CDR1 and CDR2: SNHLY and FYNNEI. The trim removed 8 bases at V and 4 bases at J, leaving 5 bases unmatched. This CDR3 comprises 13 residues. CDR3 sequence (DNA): TGTGCCAGCCGAGCGGGAGAGGCAGATACGCAGTATTTT. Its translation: CASRAGEADTQYF.

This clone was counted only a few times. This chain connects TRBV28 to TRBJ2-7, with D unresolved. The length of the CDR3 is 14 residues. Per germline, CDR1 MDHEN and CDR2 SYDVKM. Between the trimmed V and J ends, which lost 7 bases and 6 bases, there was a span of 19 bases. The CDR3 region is CASTTVQTTGEQYF. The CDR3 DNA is TGTGCCAGCACAACCGTGCAGACGACTGGCGAGCAGTACTTC.

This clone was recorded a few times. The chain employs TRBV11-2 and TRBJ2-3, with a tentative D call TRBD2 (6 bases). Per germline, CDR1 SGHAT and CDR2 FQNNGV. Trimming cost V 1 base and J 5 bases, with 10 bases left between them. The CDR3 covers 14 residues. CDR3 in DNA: TGTGCCAGCAGCTTAGCGGGAGCAGGAGATACGCAGTATTTT. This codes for CASSLAGAGDTQYF.

CDR3 in DNA: TGTGCCAGCAGCTTAGAAAGAGCCCATGGACTGTTTTTT. It specifies CASSLERAHGLFF. The V and J genes are TRBV7-2 and TRBJ1-4; D is uncertain. V dropped 1 base and J dropped 13 bases, with 13 bases sitting between them. CDR1 is SGHTA and CDR2 is FQGNSA in the germline V gene. The CDR3 runs 13 residues.

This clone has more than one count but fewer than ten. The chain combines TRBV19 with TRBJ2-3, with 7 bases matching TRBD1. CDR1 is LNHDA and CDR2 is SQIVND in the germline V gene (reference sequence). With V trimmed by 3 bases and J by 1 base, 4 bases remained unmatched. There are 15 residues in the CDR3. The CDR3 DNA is TGTGCCAGTAGTATGGTGGGACAGCGCACAGATACGCAGTATTTT. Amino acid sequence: CASSMVGQRTDTQYF.

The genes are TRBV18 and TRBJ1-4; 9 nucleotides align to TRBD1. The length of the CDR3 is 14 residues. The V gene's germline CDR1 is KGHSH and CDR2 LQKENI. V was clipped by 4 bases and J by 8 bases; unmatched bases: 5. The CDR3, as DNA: TGTGCCAGCTCACTCGGGACAGGGAAGGAAAAACTGTTTTTT. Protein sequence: CASSLGTGKEKLFF.

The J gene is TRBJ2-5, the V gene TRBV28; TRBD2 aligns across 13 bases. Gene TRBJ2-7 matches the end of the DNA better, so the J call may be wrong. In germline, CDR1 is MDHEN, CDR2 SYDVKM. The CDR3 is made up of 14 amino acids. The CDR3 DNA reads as TGTGCCAGCGATACACTAGCGGGAGGGGACGAGCAGTACTTC. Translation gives CASDTLAGGDEQYF.

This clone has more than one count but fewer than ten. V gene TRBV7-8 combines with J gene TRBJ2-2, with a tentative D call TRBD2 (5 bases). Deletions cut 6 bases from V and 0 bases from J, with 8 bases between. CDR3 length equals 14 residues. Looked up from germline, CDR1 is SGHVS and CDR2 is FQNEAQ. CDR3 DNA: TGTGCCAGCAGAGGTAGCGCGAACACCGGGGAGCTGTTTTTT. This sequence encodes CASRGSANTGELFF.

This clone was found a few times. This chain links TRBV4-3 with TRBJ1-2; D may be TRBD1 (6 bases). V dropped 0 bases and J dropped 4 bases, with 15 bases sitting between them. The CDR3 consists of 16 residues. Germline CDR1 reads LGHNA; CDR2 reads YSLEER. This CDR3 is CASSQEKGRGSYGYTF. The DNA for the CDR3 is TGCGCCAGCAGCCAAGAGAAGGGCAGGGGCTCCTATGGCTACACCTTC.

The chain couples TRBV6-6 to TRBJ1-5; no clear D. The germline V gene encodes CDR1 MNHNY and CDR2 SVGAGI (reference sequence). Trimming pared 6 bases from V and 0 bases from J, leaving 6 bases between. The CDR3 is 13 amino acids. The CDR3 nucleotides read TGTGCCAGCAGGCAGAATAGCAATCAGCCCCAGCATTTT. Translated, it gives CASRQNSNQPQHF.

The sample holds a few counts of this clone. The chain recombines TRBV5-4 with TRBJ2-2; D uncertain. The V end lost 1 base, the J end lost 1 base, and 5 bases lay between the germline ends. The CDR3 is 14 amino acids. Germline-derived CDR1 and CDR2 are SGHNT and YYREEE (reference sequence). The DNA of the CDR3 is TGTGCCAGCAGCTTGTCAGGGAACACCGGGGAGCTGTTTTTT. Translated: CASSLSGNTGELFF. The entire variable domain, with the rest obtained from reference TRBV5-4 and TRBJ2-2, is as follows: ETGVTQSPTHLIKTRGQQVTLRCSSQSGHNTVSWYQQALGQGPQFIFQYYREEENGRGNFPPRFSGLQFPNYSSELNVNALELDDSALYLCASSLSGNTGELFFGEGSRLTVL.

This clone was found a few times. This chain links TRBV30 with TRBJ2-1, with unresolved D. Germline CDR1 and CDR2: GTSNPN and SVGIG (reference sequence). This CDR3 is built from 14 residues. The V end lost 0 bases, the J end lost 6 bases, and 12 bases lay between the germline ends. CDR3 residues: CAWSVLGVGNEQFF. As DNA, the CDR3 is TGTGCCTGGAGTGTCCTAGGTGTTGGCAATGAGCAGTTCTTC.

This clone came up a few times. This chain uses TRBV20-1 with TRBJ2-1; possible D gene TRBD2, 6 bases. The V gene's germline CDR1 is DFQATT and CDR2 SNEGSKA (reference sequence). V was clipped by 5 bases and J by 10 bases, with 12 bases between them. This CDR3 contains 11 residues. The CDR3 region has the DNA TGCAGTGCTGTCACTAGCCCAGAGCAGTTCTTC. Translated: CSAVTSPEQFF.

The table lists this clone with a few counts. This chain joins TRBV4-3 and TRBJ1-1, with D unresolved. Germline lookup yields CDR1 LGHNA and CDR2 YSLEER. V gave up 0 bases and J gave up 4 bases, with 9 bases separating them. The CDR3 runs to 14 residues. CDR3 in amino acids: CASSQEEGSTEAFF. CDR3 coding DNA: TGCGCCAGCAGCCAAGAAGAGGGCAGCACTGAAGCTTTCTTT.

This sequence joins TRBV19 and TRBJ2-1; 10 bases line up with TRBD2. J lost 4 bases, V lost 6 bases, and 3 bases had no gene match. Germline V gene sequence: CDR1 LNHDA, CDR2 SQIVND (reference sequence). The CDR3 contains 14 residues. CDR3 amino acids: CASRSGRGYNEQFF. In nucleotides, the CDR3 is TGTGCCAGTAGAAGCGGGAGGGGGTACAATGAGCAGTTCTTC.

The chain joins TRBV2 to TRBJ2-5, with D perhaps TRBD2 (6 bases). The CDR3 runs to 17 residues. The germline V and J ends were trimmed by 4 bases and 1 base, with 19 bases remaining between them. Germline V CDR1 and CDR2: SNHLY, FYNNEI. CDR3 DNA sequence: TGTGCCAGCAGTGCGGGTCCCGGGCGGGGACGCCAAGAGACCCAGTACTTC. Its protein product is CASSAGPGRGRQETQYF.

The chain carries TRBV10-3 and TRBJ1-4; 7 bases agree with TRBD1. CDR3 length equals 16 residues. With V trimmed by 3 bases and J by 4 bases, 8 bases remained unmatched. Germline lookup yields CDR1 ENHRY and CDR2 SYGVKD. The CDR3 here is CAISELGGQLNEKLFF. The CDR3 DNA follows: TGTGCCATCAGTGAACTTGGGGGACAGCTTAATGAAAAACTGTTTTTT.

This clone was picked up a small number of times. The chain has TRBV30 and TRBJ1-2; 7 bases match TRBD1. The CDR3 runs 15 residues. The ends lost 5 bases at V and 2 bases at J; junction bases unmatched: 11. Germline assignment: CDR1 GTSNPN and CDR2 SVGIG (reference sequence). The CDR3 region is CAWGAGDRRNYGYTF. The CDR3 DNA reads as TGTGCCTGGGGTGCTGGGGACAGACGGAACTATGGCTACACCTTC.

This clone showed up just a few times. The CDR3 sequence is CASSNLAGYEQYF. The CDR3 DNA follows: TGTGCCAGTAGTAATCTAGCGGGCTACGAGCAGTACTTC. The chain has TRBV19 and TRBJ2-7; 8 nucleotides agree with TRBD2. The CDR3 totals 13 residues. With 4 bases clipped from V and 3 bases from J, the junction kept 2 bases outside the gene matches. CDR1 and CDR2 (germline): LNHDA, SQIVND (reference sequence).

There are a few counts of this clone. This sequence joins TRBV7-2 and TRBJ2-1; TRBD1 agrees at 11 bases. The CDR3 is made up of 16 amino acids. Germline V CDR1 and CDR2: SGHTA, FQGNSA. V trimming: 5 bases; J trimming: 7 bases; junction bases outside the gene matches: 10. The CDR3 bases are TGTGCCAGCAGCAAAGGGACAGGGGGTTCCCTGAATGAGCAGTTCTTC. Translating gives CASSKGTGGSLNEQFF.

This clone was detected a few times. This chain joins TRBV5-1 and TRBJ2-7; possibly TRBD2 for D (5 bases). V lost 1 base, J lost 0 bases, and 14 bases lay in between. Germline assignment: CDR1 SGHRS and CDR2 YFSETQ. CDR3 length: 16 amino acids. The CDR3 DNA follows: TGCGCCAGCAGCTTGTATTCACGGGGAAGCTCCTACGAGCAGTACTTC. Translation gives CASSLYSRGSSYEQYF.